These 9 T cell receptor beta chains were all obtained from the same sample, sequenced in a study of beta chain features in type 1 diabetes (dated by TCRdb to 2016 to 2019). Library preparation used the immunoSEQ multiplex PCR assay. The entire isolated RNA was reverse transcribed using the High Capacity cDNA Reverse Transcription Kit, and thus expressed TCRB transcripts were sequenced. Sourced from immuneACCESS, this table was stored by TCRdb with only in-frame sequences that have V and J called. A share of the clones is absent; for the studies checked, an unresolved V gene accounts for under half, and the remainder has no known explanation. Here the sample has around 280,000 clones; 7% to 9% occur a single time. The leading ten clones occupy roughly 1% of the sample. Sequenced sample: central memory CD4+ T cells from blood. These receptors originate from a woman aged 18-35 years in good health.

The J gene is TRBJ2-7, the V gene TRBV5-1; weak D call: TRBD1 (6 bases). Germline V gene data show CDR1 as SGHRS and CDR2 as YFSETQ. Trimming shortened V by 4 bases and J by 3 bases, and 14 bases separated the two germline ends. The CDR3 spans 14 residues. CDR3 residues: CASSPRTAGYEQYF. CDR3 in DNA: TGCGCCAGCAGCCCTCGGACAGCCGGCTACGAGCAGTACTTC.

The chain combines TRBV25-1 with TRBJ2-1; 7 nucleotides match TRBD2. V gave up 8 bases and J gave up 1 base; unmatched junction bases: 5. Germline lookup yields CDR1 MGHDK and CDR2 SYGVNS. This CDR3 comprises 14 residues. The CDR3 DNA sequence: TGTGCCAGCCAGGTAGCGGGTTCCTACAATGAGCAGTTCTTC. Its protein is CASQVAGSYNEQFF.

This rearrangement joins TRBV7-2 to TRBJ2-5, with D perhaps TRBD1 or TRBD2 (5 bases each). This CDR3 has 15 amino acids. Deletions cut 1 base from V and 4 bases from J, with 13 bases between. Per the germline V gene, CDR1 is SGHTA and CDR2 is FQGNSA. The CDR3 DNA sequence: TGTGCCAGCAGCTTAGATGGTCGGGACGGAGAGACCCAGTACTTC. Protein sequence: CASSLDGRDGETQYF.

This chain uses TRBV9 with TRBJ2-1; 8 bases are shared with TRBD1. V lost 4 bases and J lost 8; bases outside the gene matches: 8. This CDR3 region has 14 residues. Germline-derived CDR1 and CDR2 are SGDLS and YYNGEE. CDR3 coding DNA: TGTGCCAGCAGCCCCTCAGGACAGGGCTATGAGCAGTTCTTC. It is translated as CASSPSGQGYEQFF.

The rearrangement uses TRBV7-9 and TRBJ1-5; D gene uncertain. CDR3 size: 12 residues. V was trimmed by 5 bases and J by 0 bases, leaving 2 bases between them. Per the germline V gene, CDR1 is SEHNR and CDR2 is FQNEAQ (reference sequence). CDR3 protein: CASSHSNQPQHF. In DNA form, the CDR3 reads TGTGCCAGCAGCCATAGCAATCAGCCCCAGCATTTT.

This chain links TRBV7-8 with TRBJ2-1; 15 bases match TRBD2. This CDR3 region has 18 residues. With 4 bases clipped from V and 2 bases from J, the junction kept 6 bases outside the gene matches. In germline, CDR1 is SGHVS, CDR2 FQNEAQ. The CDR3 nucleotides are TGTGCCAGCAGCTGGGGGACTAGCGGGAGGCCCGCCTACAATGAGCAGTTCTTC. This codes for CASSWGTSGRPAYNEQFF.

The chain links TRBV18 to TRBJ2-5; D perhaps matches TRBD2 (6 bases). V gave up 3 bases and J gave up 2 bases, with 10 bases separating them. Germline CDR1 is KGHSH and CDR2 is LQKENI. The CDR3 runs to 14 residues. The CDR3 nucleotides are TGTGCCAGCTCACCTTCGGGGGTACAAGAGACCCAGTACTTC. It translates to CASSPSGVQETQYF.

This clone was recorded a few times. The gene calls are TRBV18 and TRBJ1-1, with D unresolved. This CDR3 region has 14 residues. Germline CDR1 is KGHSH and CDR2 is LQKENI. V was shortened by 2 bases and J by 0 bases, with 7 bases between the two germline ends. CDR3 residues: CASSPAQMNTEAFF. The CDR3 DNA sequence: TGTGCCAGCTCACCAGCCCAAATGAACACTGAAGCTTTCTTT.

This clone came up a few times. The chain couples TRBV6-5 to TRBJ1-6; D not certain. Germline-derived CDR1 and CDR2 are MNHEY and SVGAGI. V was cut by 2 bases and J by 10 bases, with 9 bases left in between. The length of the CDR3 is 13 residues. The chain's CDR3 is CASSYTVRSPLHF. CDR3 in DNA: TGTGCCAGCAGTTACACGGTCAGATCACCCCTCCACTTT.